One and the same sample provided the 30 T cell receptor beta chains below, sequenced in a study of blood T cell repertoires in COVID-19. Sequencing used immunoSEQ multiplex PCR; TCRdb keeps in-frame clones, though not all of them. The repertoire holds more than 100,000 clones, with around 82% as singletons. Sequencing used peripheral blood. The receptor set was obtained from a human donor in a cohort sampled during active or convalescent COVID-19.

For the CDR3, the DNA is TGTGCCAGCAGTTTGTGGGCCAGGGGTTACGAGCAGTACTTC. Translated, it gives CASSLWARGYEQYF. This chain uses TRBV27 with TRBJ2-7, with D maybe TRBD1 (6 bases). The CDR3 consists of 14 residues. Looked up from germline, CDR1 is MNHEY and CDR2 is SMNVEV (reference sequence). The ends were cut back, 3 bases at V and 4 bases at J, with 13 bases in the middle.

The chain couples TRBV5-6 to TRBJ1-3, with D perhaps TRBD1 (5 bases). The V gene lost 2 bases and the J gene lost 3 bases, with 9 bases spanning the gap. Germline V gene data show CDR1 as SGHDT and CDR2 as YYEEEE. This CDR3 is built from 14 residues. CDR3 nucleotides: TGTGCCAGCAGCTTACGGCAGGGTGGAAACACCATATATTTT. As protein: CASSLRQGGNTIYF.

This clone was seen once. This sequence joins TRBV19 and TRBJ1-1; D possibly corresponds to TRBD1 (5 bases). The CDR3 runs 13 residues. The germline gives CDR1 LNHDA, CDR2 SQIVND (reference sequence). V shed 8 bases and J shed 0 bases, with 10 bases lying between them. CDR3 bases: TGTGCCAGTCGGTCAGGGCTGAACACTGAAGCTTTCTTT. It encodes CASRSGLNTEAFF.

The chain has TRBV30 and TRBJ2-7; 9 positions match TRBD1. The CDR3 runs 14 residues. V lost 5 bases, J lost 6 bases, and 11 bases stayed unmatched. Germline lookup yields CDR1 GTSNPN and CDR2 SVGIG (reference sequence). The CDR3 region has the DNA TGTGCCTGGTCCCCAGGGACAGGGTGGTCCGAGCAGTACTTC. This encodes CAWSPGTGWSEQYF.

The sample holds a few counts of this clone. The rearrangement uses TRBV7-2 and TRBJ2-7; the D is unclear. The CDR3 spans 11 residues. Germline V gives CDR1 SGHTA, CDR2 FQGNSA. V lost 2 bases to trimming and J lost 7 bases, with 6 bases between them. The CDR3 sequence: CASSLSLEQYF. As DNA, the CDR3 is TGTGCCAGCAGCTTATCGTTGGAGCAGTACTTC.

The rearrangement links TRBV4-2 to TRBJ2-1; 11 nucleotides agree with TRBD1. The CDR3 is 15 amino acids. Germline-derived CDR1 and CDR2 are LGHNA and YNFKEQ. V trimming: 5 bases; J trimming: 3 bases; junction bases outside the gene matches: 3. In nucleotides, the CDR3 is TGTGCCAGCAGCGAGGGACAGGGGGACTACAATGAGCAGTTCTTC. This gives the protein CASSEGQGDYNEQFF.

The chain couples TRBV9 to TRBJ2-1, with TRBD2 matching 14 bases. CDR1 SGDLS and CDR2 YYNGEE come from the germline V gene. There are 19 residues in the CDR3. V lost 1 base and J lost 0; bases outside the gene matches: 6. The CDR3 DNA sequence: TGTGCCAGCAGCGTACCCAGGACTAGCGGGGGGCGCTCCTACAATGAGCAGTTCTTC. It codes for CASSVPRTSGGRSYNEQFF.

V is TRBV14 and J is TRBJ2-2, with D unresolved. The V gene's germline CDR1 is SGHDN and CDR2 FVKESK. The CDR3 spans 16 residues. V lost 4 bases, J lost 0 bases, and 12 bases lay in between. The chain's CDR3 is CASSPFDTSNTGELFF. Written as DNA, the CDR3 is TGTGCCAGCAGCCCGTTCGACACGTCGAACACCGGGGAGCTGTTTTTT.

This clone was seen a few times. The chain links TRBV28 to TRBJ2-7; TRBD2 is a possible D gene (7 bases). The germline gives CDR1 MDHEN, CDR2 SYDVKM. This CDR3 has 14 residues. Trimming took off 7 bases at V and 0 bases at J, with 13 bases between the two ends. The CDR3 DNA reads TGTGCCAGCATCGGCGGGGGCCTCTCCTACGAGCAGTACTTC. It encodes CASIGGGLSYEQYF.

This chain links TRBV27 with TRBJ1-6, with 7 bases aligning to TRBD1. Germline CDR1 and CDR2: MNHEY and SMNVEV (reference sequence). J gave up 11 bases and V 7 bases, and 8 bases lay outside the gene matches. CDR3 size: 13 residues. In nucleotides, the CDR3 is TGTGCCAGCAAACCCCCAGGGGGTACACCCCTCCACTTT. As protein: CASKPPGGTPLHF.

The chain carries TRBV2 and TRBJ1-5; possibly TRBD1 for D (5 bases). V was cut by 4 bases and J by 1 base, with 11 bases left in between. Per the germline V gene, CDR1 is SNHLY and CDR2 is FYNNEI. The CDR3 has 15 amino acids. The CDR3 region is CASSALGASNQPQHF. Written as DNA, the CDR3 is TGTGCCAGCAGTGCTTTAGGGGCGAGCAATCAGCCCCAGCATTTT. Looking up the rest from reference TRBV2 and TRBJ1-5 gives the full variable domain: EPEVTQTPSHQVTQMGQEVILRCVPISNHLYFYWYRQILGQKVEFLVSFYNNEISEKSEIFDDQFSVERPDGSNFTLKIRSTKLEDSAMYFCASSALGASNQPQHFGDGTRLSIL.

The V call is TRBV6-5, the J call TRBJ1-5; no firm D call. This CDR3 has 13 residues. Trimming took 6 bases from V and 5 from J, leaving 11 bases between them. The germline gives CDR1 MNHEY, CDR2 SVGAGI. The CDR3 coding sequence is TGTGCCAGCAGCCCCCCCGCAGATCAGCCCCAGCATTTT. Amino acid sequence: CASSPPADQPQHF.

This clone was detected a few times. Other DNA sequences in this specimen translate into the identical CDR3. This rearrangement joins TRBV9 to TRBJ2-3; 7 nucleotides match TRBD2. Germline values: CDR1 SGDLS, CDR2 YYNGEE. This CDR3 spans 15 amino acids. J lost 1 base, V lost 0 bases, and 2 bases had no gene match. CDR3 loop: CASSVAGRGTDTQYF. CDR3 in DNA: TGTGCCAGCAGCGTAGCGGGGAGGGGCACAGATACGCAGTATTTT.

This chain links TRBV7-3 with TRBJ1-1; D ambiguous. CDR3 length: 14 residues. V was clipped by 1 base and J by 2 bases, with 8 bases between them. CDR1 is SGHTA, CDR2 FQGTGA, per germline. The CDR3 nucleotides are TGTGCCAGCAGCTTAAATCCGGGTAACACTGAAGCTTTCTTT. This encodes CASSLNPGNTEAFF.

The CDR3 nucleotides are TGTGCCAGCAGCTTGGCGACAGGGGAAAATCAGCCCCAGCATTTT. It encodes CASSLATGENQPQHF. The chain has TRBV5-6 and TRBJ1-5; 8 bases align to TRBD1. V trimming: 0 bases; J trimming: 4 bases; junction bases outside the gene matches: 3. Germline values: CDR1 SGHDT, CDR2 YYEEEE. The CDR3 is made up of 15 amino acids.

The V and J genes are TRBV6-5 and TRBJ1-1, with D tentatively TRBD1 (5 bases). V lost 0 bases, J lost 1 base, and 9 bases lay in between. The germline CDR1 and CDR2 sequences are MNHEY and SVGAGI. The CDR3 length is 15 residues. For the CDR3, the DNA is TGTGCCAGCAGTTACTCCGGACACGCGAACACTGAAGCTTTCTTT. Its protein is CASSYSGHANTEAFF.

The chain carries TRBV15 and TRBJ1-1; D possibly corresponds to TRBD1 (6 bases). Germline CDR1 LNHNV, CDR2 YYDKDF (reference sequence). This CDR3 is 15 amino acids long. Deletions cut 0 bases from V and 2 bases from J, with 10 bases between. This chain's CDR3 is CATSRDRDKNTEAFF. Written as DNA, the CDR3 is TGTGCCACCAGCAGAGATAGGGACAAAAACACTGAAGCTTTCTTT.

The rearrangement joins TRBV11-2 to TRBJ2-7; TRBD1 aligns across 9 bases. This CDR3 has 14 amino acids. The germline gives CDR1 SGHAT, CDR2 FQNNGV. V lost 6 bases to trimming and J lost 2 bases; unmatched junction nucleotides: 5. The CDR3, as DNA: TGTGCCAGCAGACAAACAGGGGGCGCCTACGAGCAGTACTTC. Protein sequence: CASRQTGGAYEQYF.

The CDR3 coding sequence is TGTGCCAGCAGCATAGGGACAGGGGCGACTAATGAAAAACTGTTTTTT. Protein sequence: CASSIGTGATNEKLFF. V and J are TRBV9 and TRBJ1-4; TRBD1 agrees at 10 bases. With 4 bases clipped from V and 2 bases from J, the junction kept 5 bases outside the gene matches. The CDR3 spans 16 residues. Germline lookup yields CDR1 SGDLS and CDR2 YYNGEE.

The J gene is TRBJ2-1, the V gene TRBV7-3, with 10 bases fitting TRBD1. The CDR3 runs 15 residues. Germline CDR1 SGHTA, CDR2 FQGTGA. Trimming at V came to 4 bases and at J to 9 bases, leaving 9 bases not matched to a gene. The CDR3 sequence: CASSSAGQGIGEQFF. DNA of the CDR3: TGTGCCAGCAGCTCCGCGGGACAGGGGATCGGTGAGCAGTTCTTC.

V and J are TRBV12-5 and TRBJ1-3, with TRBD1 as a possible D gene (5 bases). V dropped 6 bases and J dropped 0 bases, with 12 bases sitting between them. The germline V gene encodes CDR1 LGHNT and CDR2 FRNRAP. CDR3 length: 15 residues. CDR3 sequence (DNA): TGTGCTAGTGGCCGGCGGGGGATCTCTGGAAACACCATATATTTT. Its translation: CASGRRGISGNTIYF.

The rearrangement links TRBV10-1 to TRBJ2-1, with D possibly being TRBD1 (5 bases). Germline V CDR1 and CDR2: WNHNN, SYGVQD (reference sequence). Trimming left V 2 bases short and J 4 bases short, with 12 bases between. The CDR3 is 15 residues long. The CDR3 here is CASSEEQGLYNEQFF. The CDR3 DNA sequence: TGCGCCAGCAGTGAGGAGCAGGGCCTATACAATGAGCAGTTCTTC.

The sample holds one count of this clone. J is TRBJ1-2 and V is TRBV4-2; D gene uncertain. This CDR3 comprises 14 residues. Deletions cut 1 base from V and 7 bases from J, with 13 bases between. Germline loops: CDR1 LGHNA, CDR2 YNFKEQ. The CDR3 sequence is CASSQGDWSSGYTF. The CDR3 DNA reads TGTGCCAGCAGCCAAGGAGACTGGTCGAGTGGCTACACCTTC.

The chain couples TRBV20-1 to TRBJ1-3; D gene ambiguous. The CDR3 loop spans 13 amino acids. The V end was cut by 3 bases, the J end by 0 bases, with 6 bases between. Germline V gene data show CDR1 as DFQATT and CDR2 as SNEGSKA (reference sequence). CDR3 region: CSASSDSGNTIYF. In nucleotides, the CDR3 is TGCAGTGCTAGTAGCGACTCTGGAAACACCATATATTTT.

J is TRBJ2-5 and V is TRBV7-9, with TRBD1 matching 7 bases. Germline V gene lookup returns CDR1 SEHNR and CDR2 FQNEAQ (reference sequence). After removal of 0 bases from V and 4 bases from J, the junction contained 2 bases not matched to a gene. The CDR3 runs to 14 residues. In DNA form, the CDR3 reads TGTGCCAGCAGCTTAGCAGGGGGCTTAGAGACCCAGTACTTC. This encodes CASSLAGGLETQYF.

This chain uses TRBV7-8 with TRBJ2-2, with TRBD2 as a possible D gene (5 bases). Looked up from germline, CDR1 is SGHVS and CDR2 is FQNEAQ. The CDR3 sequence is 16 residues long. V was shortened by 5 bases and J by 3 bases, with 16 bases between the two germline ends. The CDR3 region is CASSLAGGWDTGELFF. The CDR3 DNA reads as TGTGCCAGCAGCCTCGCCGGCGGGTGGGACACCGGGGAGCTGTTTTTT.

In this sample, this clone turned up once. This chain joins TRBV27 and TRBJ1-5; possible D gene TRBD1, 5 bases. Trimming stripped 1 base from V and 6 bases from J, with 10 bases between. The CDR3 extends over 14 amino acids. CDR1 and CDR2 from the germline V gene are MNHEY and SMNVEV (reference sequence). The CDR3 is CASSLFRDSQPQHF. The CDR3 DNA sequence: TGTGCCAGCAGTTTATTCAGGGATAGTCAGCCCCAGCATTTT.

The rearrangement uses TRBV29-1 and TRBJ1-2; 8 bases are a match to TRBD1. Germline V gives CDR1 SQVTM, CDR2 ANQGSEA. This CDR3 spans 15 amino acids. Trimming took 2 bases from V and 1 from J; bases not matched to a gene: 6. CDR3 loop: CSVETGQGGNYGYTF. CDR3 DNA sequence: TGCAGCGTTGAAACCGGACAGGGAGGTAACTATGGCTACACCTTC.

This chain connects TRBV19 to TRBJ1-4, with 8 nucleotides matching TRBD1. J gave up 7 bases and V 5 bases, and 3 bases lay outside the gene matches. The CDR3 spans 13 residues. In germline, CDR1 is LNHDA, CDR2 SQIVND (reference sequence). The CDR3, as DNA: TGTGCCAGTAGTGGACAGGGTTTTGAAAAACTGTTTTTT. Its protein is CASSGQGFEKLFF.

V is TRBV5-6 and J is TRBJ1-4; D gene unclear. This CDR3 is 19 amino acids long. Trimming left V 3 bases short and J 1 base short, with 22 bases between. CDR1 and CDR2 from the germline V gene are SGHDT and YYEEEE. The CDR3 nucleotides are TGTGCCAGCAGCTCGGGTTCAAGTGGTGCGGGTCAAACTAATGAAAAACTGTTTTTT. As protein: CASSSGSSGAGQTNEKLFF. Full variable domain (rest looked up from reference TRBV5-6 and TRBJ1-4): DAGVTQSPTHLIKTRGQQVTLRCSPKSGHDTVSWYQQALGQGPQFIFQYYEEEERQRGNFPDRFSGHQFPNYSSELNVNALLLGDSALYLCASSSGSSGAGQTNEKLFFGSGTQLSVL.